This T cell receptor (beta chain) derives from a study of Graves' ophthalmopathy and Graves' hyperthyroidism. Overall study results and limits: A majority of expanded thyroid clonotypes exceeding 0.001 frequency were likewise present in blood.

Trimming shortened V by 2 bases and J by 6 bases, and 13 bases separated the two germline ends. The CDR3 covers 14 residues. The germline V gene encodes CDR1 SNHLY and CDR2 FYNNEI. There are many counts of this clonotype. The antigen is unknown. For repertoire sequencing, the TCR beta CDR3 regions were amplified from RNA transcripts. First-round RT-PCR used HTBI primers; second-round multiplex PCR followed. Via MiXCR, TCRdb re-called the multiplex PCR reads, giving one row per CDR3 protein. The sample has 40,000 or so distinct CDR3 sequences, roughly 50% seen once; the top ten hold about 28%. Uncontrolled infections, other autoimmune diseases, pregnancy or lactation barred patients from enrollment. Diagnosis was based on clinical symptoms, serum thyroxine, TRAb, thyroid ultrasound and orbital computed tomography. From fresh peripheral blood, 10 ml in volume, the PBMCs were obtained.

Sequenced sample: peripheral blood. This receptor was taken from an adult woman with stable Graves' hyperthyroidism. The V call is TRBV2, the J call TRBJ1-2; D gene unclear. In DNA, the CDR3 is TGTGCCAGCAGTGAAACTTCTAGCGCGGATGGCTACACCTTC. Translating it yields CASSETSSADGYTF.